Sequencing of this T cell receptor beta chain was carried out in a study of T cells in tumors after PD-1 blockade. The V and J ends lost 2 bases and 7 bases respectively, with 9 bases between them. Germline-derived CDR1 and CDR2 are MGHDK and SYGVNS. This CDR3 comprises 14 residues. Sequenced by immunoSEQ multiplex PCR; TCRdb stores in-frame clones only, minus some. Of 45,000 to 60,000 clones detected, over 70% appear once; the ten largest clones hold roughly 4%. This material consisted of PBMCs, taken before anti-PD-1 treatment. The J gene is TRBJ1-6, the V gene TRBV25-1; perhaps TRBD1 as D (6 bases). This sequence originates from a human donor with basal cell carcinoma. The CDR3 is CASSETGWNSPLHF. The CDR3 DNA follows: TGTGCCAGCAGTGAAACAGGGTGGAATTCACCCCTCCACTTT.